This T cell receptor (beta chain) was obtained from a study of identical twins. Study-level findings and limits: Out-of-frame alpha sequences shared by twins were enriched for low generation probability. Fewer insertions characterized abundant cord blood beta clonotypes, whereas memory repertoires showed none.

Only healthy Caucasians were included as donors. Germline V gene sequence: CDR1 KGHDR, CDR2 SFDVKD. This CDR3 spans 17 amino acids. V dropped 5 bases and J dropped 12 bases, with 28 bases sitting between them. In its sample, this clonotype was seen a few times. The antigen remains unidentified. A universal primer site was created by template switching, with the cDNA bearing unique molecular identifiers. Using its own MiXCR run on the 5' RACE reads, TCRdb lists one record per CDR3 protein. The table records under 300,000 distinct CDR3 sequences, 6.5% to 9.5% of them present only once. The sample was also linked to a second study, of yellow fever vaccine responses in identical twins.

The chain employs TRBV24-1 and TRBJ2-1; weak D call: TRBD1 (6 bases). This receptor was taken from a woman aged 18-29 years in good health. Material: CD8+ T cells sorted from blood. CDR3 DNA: TGTGCCACCAGTGCCTCCCCTCTCGGGGACACGACGGTTTCGCAGTTCTTC. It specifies CATSASPLGDTTVSQFF.